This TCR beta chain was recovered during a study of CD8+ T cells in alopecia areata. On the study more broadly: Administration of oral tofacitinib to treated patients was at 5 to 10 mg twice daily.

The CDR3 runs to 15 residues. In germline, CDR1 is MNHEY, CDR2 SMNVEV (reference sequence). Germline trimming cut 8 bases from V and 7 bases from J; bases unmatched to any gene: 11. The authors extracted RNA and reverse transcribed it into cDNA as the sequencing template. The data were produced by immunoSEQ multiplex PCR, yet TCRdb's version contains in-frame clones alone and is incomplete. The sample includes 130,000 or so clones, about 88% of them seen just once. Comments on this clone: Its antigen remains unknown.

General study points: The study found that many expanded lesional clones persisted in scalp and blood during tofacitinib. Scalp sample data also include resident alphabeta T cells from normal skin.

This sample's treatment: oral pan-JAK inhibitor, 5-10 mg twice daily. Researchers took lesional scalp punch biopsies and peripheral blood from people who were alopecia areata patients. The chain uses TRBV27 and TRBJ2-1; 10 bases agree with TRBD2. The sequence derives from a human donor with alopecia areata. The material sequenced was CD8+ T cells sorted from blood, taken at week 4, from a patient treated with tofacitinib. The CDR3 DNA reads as TGTGCCAGCTCCCCAGGAGCGGGGGGGCCTAATGAGCAGTTCTTC. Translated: CASSPGAGGPNEQFF.